This T cell receptor beta chain was identified in a study of blood T cell repertoires in COVID-19. In the original processing: Quantification of nucleated cells was approximated via reference gene primer amplification. Generated by immunoSEQ multiplex PCR, the TCRdb table keeps only in-frame clones and is missing some. The DNA was the basis for D and trimming; V, J and clone size are from that table. The repertoire consists of more than 95,000 clones, with 90% to 95% occurring once and the leading ten covering approximately 2%. The TCR sequence derives from a man aged 50 to 59 with COVID-19, enrolled during active disease. The specimen was peripheral blood.

The CDR3 spells CASSLDRVNTEAFF. The CDR3 DNA is TGTGCCAGCAGCTTAGATCGGGTCAACACTGAAGCTTTCTTT. The rearrangement uses TRBV11-2 and TRBJ1-1, with D unresolved. V lost 0 bases and J 2 bases, leaving 7 bases between the germline ends. Looked up from germline, CDR1 is SGHAT and CDR2 is FQNNGV. The CDR3 is 14 amino acids.